These T cell receptor beta chains were read from a single sample in a study of shared clonotypes between healthy human individuals. The protocol was immunoSEQ multiplex PCR, while the TCRdb copy is restricted to in-frame clones and leaves out a portion. The table records hundreds of thousands of clones, 60% to 80% of them present only once. Material for sequencing was PBMCs. These receptors were collected from a woman aged 40 to 55 in good health. Some clones in this sample may be carry-over from other donors' samples. Each CDR3 is given with its conserved first and last residue. A D gene is named only where the DNA matches it firmly. Clone size, where shown, is once, few, many, or a class for clones that have expanded.

size: NA
V: TRBV28
D: TRBD1
J: TRBJ2-7
length: 15
DNA: TGTGCCAGCAGTTTTAGGGGACAGGGGACCTACGAGCAGTACTTC
CDR3: CASSFRGQGTYEQYF

size: NA
V: TRBV29-1
D: NA
J: TRBJ2-4
length: 14
DNA: TGCAGCGTTGGCCCGGGGGTGGGGGTAAACATTCAGTACTTC
CDR3: CSVGPGVGVNIQYF

size: NA
V: TRBV4-1
D: NA
J: TRBJ2-5
length: 14
DNA: TGCGCCAGCAGCCAAGTTGTAGTCCAAGAGACCCAGTACTTC
CDR3: CASSQVVVQETQYF

size: many
V: TRBV10-3
D: NA
J: TRBJ1-1
length: 12
DNA: TGTGCCATCAGCCCGAGGGGCACTGAAGCTTTCTTT
CDR3: CAISPRGTEAFF

size: NA
V: TRBV30
D: NA
J: TRBJ1-1
length: 14
DNA: TGTGCCTGGAGTGTAGGAGGACCAGACACTGAAGCTTTCTTT
CDR3: CAWSVGGPDTEAFF

size: NA
V: TRBV27
D: NA
J: TRBJ1-5
length: 11
DNA: TGTGCCAGCGGCATGAATCAGCCCCAGCATTTT
CDR3: CASGMNQPQHF

size: NA
V: TRBV13
D: NA
J: TRBJ1-4
length: 15
DNA: TGTGCCAGCAGCCCCACGGGCCCTAGAGGGGAAAAACTGTTTTTT
CDR3: CASSPTGPRGEKLFF

size: NA
V: TRBV7-2
D: TRBD2
J: TRBJ2-3
length: 14
DNA: TGTGCCAGCAGCCCGGGACTAGCGGCCTCCCGGATGTATTTT
CDR3: CASSPGLAASRMYF

size: few
V: TRBV20-1
D: TRBD1
J: TRBJ1-1
length: 11
DNA: TGCAGTGCCCCCGTGGGACAGCGAGCTTTCTTT
CDR3: CSAPVGQRAFF

size: NA
V: TRBV28
D: TRBD1
J: TRBJ2-7
length: 14
DNA: TGTGCCAGCAGGGGGGACAGGGGGCAGCTCGAGCAGTACTTC
CDR3: CASRGDRGQLEQYF

size: NA
V: TRBV2
D: NA
J: TRBJ1-5
length: 15
DNA: TGTGCCAGCAGTGAAGGGGTGGCAAGCAATCAGCCCCAGCATTTT
CDR3: CASSEGVASNQPQHF

size: NA
V: TRBV7-9
D: NA
J: TRBJ1-5
length: 13
DNA: TGTGCCAGCAGCCCCGGTGGGAATCAGCCCCAGCATTTT
CDR3: CASSPGGNQPQHF

size: many
V: TRBV5-4
D: TRBD2
J: TRBJ2-7
length: 16
DNA: TGTGCCAGCAGCGGTGGCACTAGCGGGAGATCCTACGAGCAGTACTTC
CDR3: CASSGGTSGRSYEQYF

size: NA
V: TRBV10-3
D: NA
J: TRBJ2-7
length: 12
DNA: TGTGCCATCAGCCAGGGATCCTACGAGCAGTACTTC
CDR3: CAISQGSYEQYF

size: NA
V: TRBV19
D: TRBD2
J: TRBJ2-3
length: 15
DNA: TGTGCCAGTAGCCGACTAGCGGGAGGGCCGGATACGCAGTATTTT
CDR3: CASSRLAGGPDTQYF

size: NA
V: TRBV10-3
D: TRBD2
J: TRBJ2-3
length: 14
DNA: TGTGCCATCAAACTAGCGGGAGGGCCAGATACGCAGTATTTT
CDR3: CAIKLAGGPDTQYF

size: NA
V: TRBV7-9
D: NA
J: TRBJ2-7
length: 13
DNA: TGTGCCAGCACCGGGACGGAGTATTACGAGCAGTACTTC
CDR3: CASTGTEYYEQYF

size: NA
V: TRBV30
D: NA
J: TRBJ1-4
length: 15
DNA: TGTGCCTGGAGTGTAATGGGGGCACGGGGGGAAAAACTGTTTTTT
CDR3: CAWSVMGARGEKLFF

size: NA
V: TRBV20-1
D: NA
J: TRBJ2-7
length: 11
DNA: TGCAGTGCTAGAGGCCCCTACGAGCAGTACTTC
CDR3: CSARGPYEQYF

size: few
V: TRBV7-2
D: NA
J: TRBJ2-7
length: 12
DNA: TGTGCCAGCAGCCTGGCCAGGTACGAGCAGTACTTC
CDR3: CASSLARYEQYF

size: few
V: TRBV7-9
D: NA
J: TRBJ2-7
length: 16
DNA: TGTGCCAGCAGCTTAGGGGTACAGATGCCTCCCTACGAGCAGTACTTC
CDR3: CASSLGVQMPPYEQYF

size: NA
V: TRBV19
D: NA
J: TRBJ2-7
length: 15
DNA: TGTGCCAGTAGTAACCCTTCGAGGGATATCAGAGAGCAGTACTTC
CDR3: CASSNPSRDIREQYF

size: NA
V: TRBV6-6
D: NA
J: TRBJ2-1
length: 13
DNA: TGTGCCAGCAGGTATTTGACCGACAATGAGCAGTTCTTC
CDR3: CASRYLTDNEQFF

size: NA
V: TRBV29-1
D: TRBD1
J: TRBJ2-1
length: 13
DNA: TGCAGCGTTGACGGGACAGGGGATTATGAGCAGTTCTTC
CDR3: CSVDGTGDYEQFF

size: NA
V: TRBV7-6
D: TRBD2
J: TRBJ2-7
length: 15
DNA: TGTGCCAGCAGCTCGCGAGCGGGAGGGCCCTACGAGCAGTACTTC
CDR3: CASSSRAGGPYEQYF

size: NA
V: TRBV29-1
D: NA
J: TRBJ2-1
length: 14
DNA: TGCAGCGCCGTGGGGGACGGCAGGGGCGATGAGCAGTTCTTC
CDR3: CSAVGDGRGDEQFF

size: NA
V: TRBV5-4
D: NA
J: TRBJ2-7
length: 15
DNA: TGTGCCAGCAGCGGGGGGGGACAGGTGACCTACGAGCAGTACTTC
CDR3: CASSGGGQVTYEQYF